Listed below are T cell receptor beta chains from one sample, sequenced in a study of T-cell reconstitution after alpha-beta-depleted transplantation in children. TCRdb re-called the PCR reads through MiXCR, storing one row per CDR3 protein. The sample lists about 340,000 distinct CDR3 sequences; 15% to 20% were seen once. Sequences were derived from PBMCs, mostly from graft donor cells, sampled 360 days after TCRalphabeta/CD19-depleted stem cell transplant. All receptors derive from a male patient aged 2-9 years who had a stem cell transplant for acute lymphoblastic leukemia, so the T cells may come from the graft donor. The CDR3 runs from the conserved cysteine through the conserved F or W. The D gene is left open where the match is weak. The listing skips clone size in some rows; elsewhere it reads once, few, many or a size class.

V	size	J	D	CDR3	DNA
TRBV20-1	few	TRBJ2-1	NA	CSASPGRGRFNEQFF	TGCAGTGCTAGTCCGGGGAGGGGGCGATTCAATGAGCAGTTCTTC
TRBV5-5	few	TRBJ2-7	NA	CASSLVGATGEQYF	TGTGCCAGCAGCTTGGTGGGGGCCACGGGAGAGCAGTACTTC
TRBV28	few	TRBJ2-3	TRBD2	CASSFHYGLATNTDTQYF	TGTGCCAGCAGTTTTCACTACGGACTAGCGACAAACACAGATACGCAGTATTTT
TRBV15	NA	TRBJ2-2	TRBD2	CATSGGLGRLTGELFF	TGTGCCACCAGCGGCGGACTAGGGAGGCTCACCGGGGAGCTGTTTTTT
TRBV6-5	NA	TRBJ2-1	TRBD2	CASSFGTINEQFF	TGTGCCAGCAGTTTCGGGACTATTAATGAGCAGTTCTTC
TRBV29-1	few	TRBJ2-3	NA	CSVEDNWVTDTQYF	TGCAGCGTTGAAGATAACTGGGTCACAGATACGCAGTATTTT
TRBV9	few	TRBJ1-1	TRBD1	CASSEQGASSEAFF	TGTGCCAGCAGCGAGCAGGGGGCTTCATCTGAAGCTTTCTTT
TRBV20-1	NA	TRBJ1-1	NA	CSALNPMNTEAFF	TGCAGTGCTTTGAACCCGATGAACACTGAAGCTTTCTTT
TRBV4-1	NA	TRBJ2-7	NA	CASSHQWAGSLDEQYF	TGCGCCAGCAGCCATCAGTGGGCAGGGAGTCTGGACGAGCAGTACTTC
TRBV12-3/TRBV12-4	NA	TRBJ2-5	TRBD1	CASSSRDRNQETQYF	TGTGCCAGCAGTTCCCGGGACAGGAACCAAGAGACCCAGTACTTC
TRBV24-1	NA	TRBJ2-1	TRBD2	CATSAGAGGYNEQFF	TGTGCCACCAGTGCCGGAGCGGGAGGGTACAATGAGCAGTTCTTC
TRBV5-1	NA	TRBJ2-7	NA	CASSYGLPDHEQYF	TGCGCCAGCAGCTACGGACTGCCCGACCACGAGCAGTACTTC
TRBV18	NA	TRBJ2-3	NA	CASSPLAPGARSTDTQYF	TGTGCCAGCTCACCACTGGCCCCCGGAGCGCGGTCTACAGATACGCAGTATTTT
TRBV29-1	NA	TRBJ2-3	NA	CSAGTDTQYF	TGCAGCGCGGGAACAGATACGCAGTATTTT
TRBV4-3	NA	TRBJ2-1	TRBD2	CASSQDYRLAGTYNEQFF	TGCGCCAGCAGCCAAGATTACAGACTAGCGGGAACCTACAATGAGCAGTTCTTC
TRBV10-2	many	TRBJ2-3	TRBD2	CASSTSGRTDTQYF	TGCGCCAGCAGCACTAGCGGGAGAACAGATACGCAGTATTTT
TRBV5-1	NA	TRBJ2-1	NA	CASSRANEQFF	TGCGCCAGCAGCCGGGCCAATGAGCAGTTCTTC
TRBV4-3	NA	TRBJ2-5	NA	CASSQEGVPGKQETQYF	TGCGCCAGCAGCCAAGAAGGTGTTCCAGGAAAACAAGAGACCCAGTACTTC
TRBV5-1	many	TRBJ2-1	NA	CASRGHRSNEQFF	TGCGCCAGCAGGGGACACAGATCTAATGAGCAGTTCTTC
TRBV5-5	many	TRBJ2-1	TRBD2	CASSRLASGLYNEQFF	TGTGCCAGCAGCCGATTGGCTAGCGGCCTATACAATGAGCAGTTCTTC
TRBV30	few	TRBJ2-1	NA	CAWSVPEGGYNEQFF	TGTGCCTGGAGTGTACCGGAAGGCGGCTACAATGAGCAGTTCTTC
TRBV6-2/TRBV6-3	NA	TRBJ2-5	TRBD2	CASSPRRGGGETQYF	TGTGCCAGCAGCCCCCGGCGGGGGGGAGGGGAGACCCAGTACTTC
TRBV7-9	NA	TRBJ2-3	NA	CASSPMASPDTQYF	TGTGCCAGCAGCCCAATGGCCTCCCCAGATACGCAGTATTTT
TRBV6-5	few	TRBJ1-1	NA	CASSYWARTEAFF	TGTGCCAGCAGTTACTGGGCTAGGACTGAAGCTTTCTTT
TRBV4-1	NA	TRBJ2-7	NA	CASSQDGGTRSAYEQYF	TGCGCCAGCAGCCAAGATGGGGGCACTAGAAGCGCCTACGAGCAGTACTTC
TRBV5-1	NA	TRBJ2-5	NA	CASSLHNRVETQYF	TGCGCCAGCAGCTTGCATAACAGGGTGGAGACCCAGTACTTC
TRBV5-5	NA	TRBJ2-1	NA	CACSLGQVAGEFF	TGTGCCTGCAGCTTGGGGCAGGTTGCTGGGGAGTTCTTC
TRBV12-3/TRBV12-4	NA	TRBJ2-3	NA	CASSLYTADTQYF	TGTGCCAGCAGTCTCTATACGGCAGATACGCAGTATTTT
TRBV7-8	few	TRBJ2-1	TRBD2	CASSSRGGSSYNEQFF	TGTGCCAGCAGCTCGCGCGGCGGGAGCTCCTACAATGAGCAGTTCTTC
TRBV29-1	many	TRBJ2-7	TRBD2	CSVDGLAGEQYF	TGCAGCGTTGACGGACTAGCAGGGGAGCAGTACTTC
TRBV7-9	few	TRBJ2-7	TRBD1	CASVQGTGYEQYF	TGTGCCAGCGTCCAAGGGACAGGGTACGAGCAGTACTTC
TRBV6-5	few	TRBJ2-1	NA	CASSQASVVYNEQFF	TGTGCCAGCAGTCAAGCCTCTGTTGTTTACAATGAGCAGTTCTTC
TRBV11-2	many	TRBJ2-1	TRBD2	CASSARLAGVANEQFF	TGTGCCAGCAGCGCCAGACTAGCGGGAGTGGCAAATGAGCAGTTCTTC
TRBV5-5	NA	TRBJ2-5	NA	CASSQGPGAAETQYF	TGTGCCAGCAGTCAGGGTCCAGGGGCGGCGGAGACCCAGTACTTC
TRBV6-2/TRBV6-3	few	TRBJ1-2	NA	CASSYLGDGYTF	TGTGCCAGCAGTTACCTGGGTGACGGCTACACCTTC
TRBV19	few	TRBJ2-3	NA	CASSIDTGPTDTQYF	TGTGCCAGTAGTATCGACACGGGCCCCACAGATACGCAGTATTTT
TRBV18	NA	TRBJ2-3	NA	CASSPGDGLYTDTQYF	TGTGCCAGCTCACCGGGTGACGGGCTATACACAGATACGCAGTATTTT
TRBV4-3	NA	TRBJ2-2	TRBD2	CASSQPQGAGDSNTGELFF	TGCGCCAGCAGCCAACCCCAAGGAGCGGGAGATTCGAACACCGGGGAGCTGTTTTTT
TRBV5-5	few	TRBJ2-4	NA	CASSFPQGLAKNIQYF	TGTGCCAGCAGCTTTCCCCAGGGTTTAGCCAAAAACATTCAGTACTTC
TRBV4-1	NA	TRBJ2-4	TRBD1	CASSPRDREAKNIQYF	TGCGCCAGCAGCCCCCGCGACAGGGAAGCCAAAAACATTCAGTACTTC
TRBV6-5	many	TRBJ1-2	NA	CASSYGTTYGYTF	TGTGCCAGCAGTTACGGGACAACTTATGGCTACACCTTC
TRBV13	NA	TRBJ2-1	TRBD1	CASTPTRTGGIYNEQFF	TGTGCCAGCACCCCAACCCGGACAGGGGGGATCTACAATGAGCAGTTCTTC
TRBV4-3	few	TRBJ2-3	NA	CASSQALVSTQYF	TGCGCCAGCAGCCAAGCCCTTGTCAGTACGCAGTATTTT
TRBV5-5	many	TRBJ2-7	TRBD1	CASRTRTGDYEQYF	TGTGCCAGCAGAACTAGGACAGGAGACTACGAGCAGTACTTC
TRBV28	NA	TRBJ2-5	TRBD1	CASSFWQGAQQETQYF	TGTGCCAGCAGTTTTTGGCAGGGGGCCCAACAAGAGACCCAGTACTTC
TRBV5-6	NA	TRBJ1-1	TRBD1	CASSLVNRGRAAEAFF	TGTGCCAGCAGCTTGGTCAACAGGGGGCGGGCGGCTGAAGCTTTCTTT
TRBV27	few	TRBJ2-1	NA	CASSSEVRYNEQFF	TGTGCCAGCAGTTCAGAGGTCCGGTACAATGAGCAGTTCTTC
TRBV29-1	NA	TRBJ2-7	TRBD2	CSVGGTSGAYEQYF	TGCAGCGTGGGGGGGACTAGCGGAGCCTACGAGCAGTACTTC
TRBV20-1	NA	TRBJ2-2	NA	CSARAGGVGPGELFF	TGCAGTGCTAGAGCGGGGGGCGTGGGACCCGGGGAGCTGTTTTTT
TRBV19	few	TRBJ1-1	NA	CASSIVRNTEAFF	TGTGCCAGTAGTATCGTTCGGAACACTGAAGCTTTCTTT
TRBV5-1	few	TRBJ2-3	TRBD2	CASLKRELGDTQYF	TGCGCCAGCTTAAAGCGGGAGTTGGGGGATACGCAGTATTTT
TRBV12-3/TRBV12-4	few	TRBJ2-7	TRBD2	CASRLAGGPPYEQYF	TGTGCCAGCAGGTTAGCGGGAGGGCCCCCCTACGAGCAGTACTTC
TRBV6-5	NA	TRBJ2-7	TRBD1	CAITSTGNEQYF	TGTGCCATCACTTCGACAGGGAACGAGCAGTACTTC
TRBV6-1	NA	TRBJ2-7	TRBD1	CASSGPGQGVYEQYF	TGTGCCAGCAGTGGACCGGGACAGGGTGTCTACGAGCAGTACTTC
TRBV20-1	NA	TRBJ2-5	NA	CSAETPGIQETQYF	TGCAGTGCTGAGACTCCAGGGATACAAGAGACCCAGTACTTC
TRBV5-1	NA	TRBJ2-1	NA	CASSLGTGWYNEQFF	TGCGCCAGCAGCTTGGGCACAGGCTGGTACAATGAGCAGTTCTTC
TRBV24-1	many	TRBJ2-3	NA	CATSDFRGGTYTQYF	TGTGCCACCAGTGATTTCAGGGGAGGGACTTATACGCAGTATTTT